Below are 2 T cell receptor beta chains sequenced from a single sample in a study of Graves' ophthalmopathy and Graves' hyperthyroidism. RNA served as the template for amplifying TCR beta CDR3 regions. A first-round RT-PCR used HTBI primers, followed by a second-round multiplex PCR. TCRdb re-derived calls from the multiplex PCR reads in MiXCR, one entry per CDR3 protein. The sample shows around 1.1 million distinct CDR3 sequences, about 36% of them seen only once. Sequenced sample: peripheral blood or thyroid tissue (not recorded which). These receptors came from an adult man with Graves' hyperthyroidism.

A single count supports this clonotype. The chain has TRBV27 and TRBJ1-5; D is unclear. Trimming took off 4 bases at V and 0 bases at J, with 10 bases between the two ends. The germline V gene has CDR1 MNHEY and CDR2 SMNVEV (reference sequence). This CDR3 is 15 amino acids long. CDR3 amino acids: CASSSSINSNQPQHF. For the CDR3, the DNA is TGTGCCAGCAGTTCATCGATAAATAGCAATCAGCCCCAGCATTTT.

This clonotype was seen repeatedly, ten times or more. This chain links TRBV15 with TRBJ2-2; possible D gene TRBD1, 5 bases. The CDR3 sequence is 15 residues long. CDR1 LNHNV and CDR2 YYDKDF come from the germline V gene (reference sequence). Trimming left V 4 bases short and J 4 bases short, with 13 bases between. The CDR3 DNA is TGTGCCACCAGCAAGAGACAGTTCCTCACCGGGGAGCTGTTTTTT. Translated, it gives CATSKRQFLTGELFF.